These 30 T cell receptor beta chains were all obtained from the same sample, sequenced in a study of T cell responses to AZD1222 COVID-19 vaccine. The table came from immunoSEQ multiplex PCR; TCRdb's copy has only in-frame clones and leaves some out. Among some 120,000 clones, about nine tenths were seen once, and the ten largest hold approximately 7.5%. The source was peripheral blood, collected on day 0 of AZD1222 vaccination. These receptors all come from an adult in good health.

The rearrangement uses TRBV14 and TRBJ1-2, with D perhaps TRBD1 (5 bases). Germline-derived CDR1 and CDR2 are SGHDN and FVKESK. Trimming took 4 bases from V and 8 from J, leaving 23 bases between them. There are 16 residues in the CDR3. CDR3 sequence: CASSLIGTPGIGGYTF. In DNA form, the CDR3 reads TGTGCCAGCAGCCTAATAGGGACCCCGGGAATCGGAGGCTACACCTTC. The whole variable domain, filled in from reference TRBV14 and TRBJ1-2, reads EAGVTQFPSHSVIEKGQTVTLRCDPISGHDNLYWYRRVMGKEIKFLLHFVKESKQDESGMPNNRFLAERTGGTYSTLKVQPAELEDSGVYFCASSLIGTPGIGGYTFGSGTRLTVV.

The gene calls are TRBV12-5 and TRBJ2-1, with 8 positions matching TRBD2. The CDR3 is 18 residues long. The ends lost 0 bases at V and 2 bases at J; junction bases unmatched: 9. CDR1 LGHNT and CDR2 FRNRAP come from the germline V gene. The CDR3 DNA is TGTGCTAGTGGTTTGGTACTATCCCGGGAGGGGCCCTACAATGAGCAGTTCTTC. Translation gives CASGLVLSREGPYNEQFF.

DNA of the CDR3: TGTGCCAGCAGTTTGGGGGGACAGGGTAATGAAAAACTGTTTTTT. As protein: CASSLGGQGNEKLFF. This chain links TRBV28 with TRBJ1-4; 9 bases align to TRBD1. V gave up 3 bases and J gave up 4 bases; unmatched junction bases: 3. CDR3 length: 15 residues. Germline V gives CDR1 MDHEN, CDR2 SYDVKM.

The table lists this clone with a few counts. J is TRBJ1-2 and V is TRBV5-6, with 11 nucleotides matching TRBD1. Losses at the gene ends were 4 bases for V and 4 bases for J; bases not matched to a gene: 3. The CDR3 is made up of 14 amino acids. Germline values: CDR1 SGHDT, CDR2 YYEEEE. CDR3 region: CASSLGQGGYGYTF. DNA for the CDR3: TGTGCCAGCAGCCTGGGACAGGGGGGCTATGGCTACACCTTC.

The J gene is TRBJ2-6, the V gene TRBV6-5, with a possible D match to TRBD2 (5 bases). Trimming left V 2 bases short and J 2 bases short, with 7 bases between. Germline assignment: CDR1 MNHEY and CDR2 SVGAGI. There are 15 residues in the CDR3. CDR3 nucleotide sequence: TGTGCCAGCAGTTACGGAGGAGCTGGGGCCAACGTCCTGACTTTC. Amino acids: CASSYGGAGANVLTF.

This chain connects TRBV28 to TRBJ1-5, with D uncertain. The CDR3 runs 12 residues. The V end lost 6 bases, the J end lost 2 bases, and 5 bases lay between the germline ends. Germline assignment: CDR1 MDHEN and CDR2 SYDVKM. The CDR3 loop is CASRVRNQPQHF. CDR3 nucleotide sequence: TGTGCCAGCAGGGTGCGCAATCAGCCCCAGCATTTT.

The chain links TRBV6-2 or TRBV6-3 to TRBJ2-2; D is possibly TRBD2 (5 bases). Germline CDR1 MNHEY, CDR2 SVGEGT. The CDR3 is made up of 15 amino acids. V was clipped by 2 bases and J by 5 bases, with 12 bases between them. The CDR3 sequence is CASSYEGGLTGELFF. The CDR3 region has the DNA TGTGCCAGCAGTTACGAGGGCGGGTTAACCGGGGAGCTGTTTTTT.

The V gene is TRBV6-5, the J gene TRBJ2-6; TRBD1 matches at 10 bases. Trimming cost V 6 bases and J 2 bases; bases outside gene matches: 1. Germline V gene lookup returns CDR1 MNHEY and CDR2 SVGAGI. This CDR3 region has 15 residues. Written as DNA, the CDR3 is TGTGCCAGCAGGACAGGGGGCGCTGGGGCCAACGTCCTGACTTTC. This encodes CASRTGGAGANVLTF.

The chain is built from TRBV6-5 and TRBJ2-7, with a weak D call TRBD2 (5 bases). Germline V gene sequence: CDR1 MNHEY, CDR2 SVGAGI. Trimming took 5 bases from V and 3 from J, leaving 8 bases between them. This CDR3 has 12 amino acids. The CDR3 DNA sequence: TGTGCCAGCAGTAGAGGGCGCTACGAGCAGTACTTC. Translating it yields CASSRGRYEQYF.

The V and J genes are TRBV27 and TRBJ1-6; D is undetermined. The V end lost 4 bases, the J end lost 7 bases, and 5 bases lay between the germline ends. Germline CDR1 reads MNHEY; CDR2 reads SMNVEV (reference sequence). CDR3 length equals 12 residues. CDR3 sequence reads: CASSSANSPLHF. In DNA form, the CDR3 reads TGTGCCAGCAGTTCAGCGAATTCACCCCTCCACTTT.

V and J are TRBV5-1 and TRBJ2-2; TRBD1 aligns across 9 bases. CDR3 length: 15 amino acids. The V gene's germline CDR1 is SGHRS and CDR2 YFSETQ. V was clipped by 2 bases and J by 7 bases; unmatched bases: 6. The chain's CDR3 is CASSLETGGDGELFF. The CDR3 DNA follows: TGCGCCAGCAGCTTAGAGACAGGGGGAGACGGGGAGCTGTTTTTT.

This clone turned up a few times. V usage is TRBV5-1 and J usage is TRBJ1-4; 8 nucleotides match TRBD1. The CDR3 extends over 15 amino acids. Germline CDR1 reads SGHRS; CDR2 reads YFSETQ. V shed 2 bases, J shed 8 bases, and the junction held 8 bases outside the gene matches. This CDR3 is CASSLQDRVNEKLFF. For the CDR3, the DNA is TGCGCCAGCAGCTTACAGGACAGGGTAAACGAAAAACTGTTTTTT.

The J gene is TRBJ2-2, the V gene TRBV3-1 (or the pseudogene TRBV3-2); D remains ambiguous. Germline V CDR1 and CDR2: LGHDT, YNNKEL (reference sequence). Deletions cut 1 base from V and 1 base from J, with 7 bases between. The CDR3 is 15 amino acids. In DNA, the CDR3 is TGTGCCAGCAGCCAAGCTAGAGGGAACACCGGGGAGCTGTTTTTT. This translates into CASSQARGNTGELFF.

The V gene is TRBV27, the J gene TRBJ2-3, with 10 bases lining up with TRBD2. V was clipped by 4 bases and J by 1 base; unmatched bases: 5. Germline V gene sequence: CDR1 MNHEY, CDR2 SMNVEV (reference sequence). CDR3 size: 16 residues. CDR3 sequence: CASSSLAGGGTDTQYF. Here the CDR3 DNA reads TGTGCCAGCAGTTCTTTAGCGGGAGGAGGCACAGATACGCAGTATTTT.

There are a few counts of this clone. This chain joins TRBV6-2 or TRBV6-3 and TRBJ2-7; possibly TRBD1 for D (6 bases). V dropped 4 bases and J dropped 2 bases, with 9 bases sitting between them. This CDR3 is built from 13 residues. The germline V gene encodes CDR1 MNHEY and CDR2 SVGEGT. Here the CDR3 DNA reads TGTGCCAGCAGTTGGGGGACAACCTACGAGCAGTACTTC. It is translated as CASSWGTTYEQYF.

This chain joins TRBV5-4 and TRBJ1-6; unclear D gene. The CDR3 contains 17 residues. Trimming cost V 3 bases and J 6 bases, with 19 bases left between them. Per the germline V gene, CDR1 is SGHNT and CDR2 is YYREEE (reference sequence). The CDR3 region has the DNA TGTGCCAGCAGCTCTGACCCGGCGGACCGGTCTAATTCACCCCTCCACTTT. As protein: CASSSDPADRSNSPLHF.

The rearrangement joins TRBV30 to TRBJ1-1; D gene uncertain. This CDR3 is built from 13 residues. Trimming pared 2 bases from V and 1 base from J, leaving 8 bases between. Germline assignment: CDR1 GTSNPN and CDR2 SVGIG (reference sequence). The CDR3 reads CAWSRARNTEAFF. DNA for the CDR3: TGTGCCTGGAGTAGGGCCAGGAACACTGAAGCTTTCTTT.

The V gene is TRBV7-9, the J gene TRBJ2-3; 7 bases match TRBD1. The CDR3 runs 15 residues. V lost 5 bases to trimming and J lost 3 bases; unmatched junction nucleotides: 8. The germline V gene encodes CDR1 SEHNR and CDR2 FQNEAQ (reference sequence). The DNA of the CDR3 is TGTGCCAGCAGCCCCACCGGGACAGCTACAGATACGCAGTATTTT. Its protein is CASSPTGTATDTQYF.

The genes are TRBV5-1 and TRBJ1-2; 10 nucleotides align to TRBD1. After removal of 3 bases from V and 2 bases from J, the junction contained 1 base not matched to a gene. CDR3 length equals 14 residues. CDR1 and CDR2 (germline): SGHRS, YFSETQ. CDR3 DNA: TGCGCCAGCAGCTGGGGACAGGGGAACTATGGCTACACCTTC. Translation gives CASSWGQGNYGYTF.

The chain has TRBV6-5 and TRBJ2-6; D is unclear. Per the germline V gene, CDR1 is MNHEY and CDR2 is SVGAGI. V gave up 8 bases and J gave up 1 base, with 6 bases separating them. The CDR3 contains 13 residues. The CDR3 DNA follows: TGTGCCAGCTGGGAATCTGGGGCCAACGTCCTGACTTTC. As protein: CASWESGANVLTF.

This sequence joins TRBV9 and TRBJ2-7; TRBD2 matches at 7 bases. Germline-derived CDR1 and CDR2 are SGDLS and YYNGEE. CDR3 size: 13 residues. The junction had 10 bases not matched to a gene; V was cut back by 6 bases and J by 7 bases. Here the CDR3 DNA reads TGTGCCAGCACCCGGGGAGGGGCGGAGGAGCAGTACTTC. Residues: CASTRGGAEEQYF. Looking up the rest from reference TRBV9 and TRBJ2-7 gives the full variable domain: DSGVTQTPKHLITATGQRVTLRCSPRSGDLSVYWYQQSLDQGLQFLIQYYNGEERAKGNILERFSAQQFPDLHSELNLSSLELGDSALYFCASTRGGAEEQYFGPGTRLTVT.

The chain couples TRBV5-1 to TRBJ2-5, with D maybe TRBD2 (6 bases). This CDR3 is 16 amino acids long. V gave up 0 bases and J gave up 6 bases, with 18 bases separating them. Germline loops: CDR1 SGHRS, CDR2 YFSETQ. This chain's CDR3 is CASSLAWRELGKTQYF. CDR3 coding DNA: TGCGCCAGCAGCTTGGCCTGGCGGGAATTGGGGAAGACCCAGTACTTC.

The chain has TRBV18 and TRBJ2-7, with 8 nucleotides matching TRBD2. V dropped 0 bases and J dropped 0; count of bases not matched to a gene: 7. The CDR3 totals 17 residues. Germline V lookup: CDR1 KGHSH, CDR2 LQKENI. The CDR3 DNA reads TGTGCCAGCTCACCACCGGGGCTAGCGGGCAGCTCCTACGAGCAGTACTTC. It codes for CASSPPGLAGSSYEQYF.

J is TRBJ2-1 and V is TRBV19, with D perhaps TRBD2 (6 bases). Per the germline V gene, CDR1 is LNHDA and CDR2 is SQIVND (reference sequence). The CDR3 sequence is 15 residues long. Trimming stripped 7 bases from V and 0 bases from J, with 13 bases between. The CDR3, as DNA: TGTGCCAGTATGCCCAGCGGGTCCTCCTACAATGAGCAGTTCTTC. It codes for CASMPSGSSYNEQFF.

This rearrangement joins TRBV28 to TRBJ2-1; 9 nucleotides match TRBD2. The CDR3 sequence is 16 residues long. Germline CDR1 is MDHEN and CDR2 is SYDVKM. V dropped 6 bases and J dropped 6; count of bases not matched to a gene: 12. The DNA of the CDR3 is TGTGCCAGCAGCCCCGCGACTAGCGGCAGGTCCAATGAGCAGTTCTTC. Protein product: CASSPATSGRSNEQFF.

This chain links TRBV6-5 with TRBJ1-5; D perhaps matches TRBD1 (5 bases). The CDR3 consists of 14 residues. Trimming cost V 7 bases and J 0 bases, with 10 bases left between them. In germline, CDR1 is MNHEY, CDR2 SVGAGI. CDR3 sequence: CASTPQGSNQPQHF. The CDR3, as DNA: TGTGCCAGCACCCCCCAGGGTAGCAATCAGCCCCAGCATTTT.

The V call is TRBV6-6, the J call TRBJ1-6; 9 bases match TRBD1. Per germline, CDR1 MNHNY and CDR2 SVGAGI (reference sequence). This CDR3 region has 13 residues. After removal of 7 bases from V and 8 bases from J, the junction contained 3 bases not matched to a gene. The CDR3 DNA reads TGTGCCAGCATCGGACAGGGGTATTCACCCCTCCACTTT. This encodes CASIGQGYSPLHF.

In nucleotides, the CDR3 is TGTGCCAGCAGTTTTCCGGGACAGGCGAGGAGGTTTTTT. Its protein is CASSFPGQARRFF. The J gene is TRBJ1-4, the V gene TRBV12-3 or TRBV12-4, with 8 bases that match TRBD1. Trimming at V came to 3 bases and at J to 16 bases, leaving 10 bases not matched to a gene. The CDR3 contains 13 residues.

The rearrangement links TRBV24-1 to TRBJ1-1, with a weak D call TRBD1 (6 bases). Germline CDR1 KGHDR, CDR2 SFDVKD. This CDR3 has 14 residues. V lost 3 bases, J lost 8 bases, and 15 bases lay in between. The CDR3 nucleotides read TGTGCCACCAGTGATCCTTCTTCTAGGGGGGAAGCTTTCTTT. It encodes CATSDPSSRGEAFF.

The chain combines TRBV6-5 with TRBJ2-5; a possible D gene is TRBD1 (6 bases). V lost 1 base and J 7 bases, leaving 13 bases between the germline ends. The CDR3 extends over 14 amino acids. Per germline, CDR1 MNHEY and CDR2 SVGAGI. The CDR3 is CASSYFGRGGTQYF. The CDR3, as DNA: TGTGCCAGCAGTTACTTTGGGAGAGGGGGGACCCAGTACTTC.